One sample yielded the 21 T cell receptor beta chains listed below, sequenced in a study of blood T cells in healthy people across ages. A second PCR of about 6 to 11 cycles used a sample-barcoded 5' primer and a J-beta primer mix. TCRdb reanalysed the 5' RACE reads using MiXCR and keeps one entry per CDR3 protein. This sample has about 590,000 distinct CDR3 sequences; under 30% occur once, and the top ten carry around 14%. Sequencing used blood. The receptor source for this set is an elderly woman in good health.

In this sample, this clonotype turned up a few times. The chain employs TRBV24-1 and TRBJ2-5; a weak D match, TRBD2 (7 bases). The CDR3 is 15 residues long. Germline loops: CDR1 KGHDR, CDR2 SFDVKD. Between the trimmed V and J ends, which lost 6 bases and 2 bases, there was a span of 15 bases. In DNA, the CDR3 is TGTGCCACCAGTCCCGGGGGGCCCCTTCAAGAGACCCAGTACTTC. Translation gives CATSPGGPLQETQYF.

A word on this clonotype: This likely comes from a read error, as the CDR3 has no conserved phenylalanine or tryptophan at its end. The chain combines TRBV5-5 with TRBJ1-4; D uncertain. This CDR3 is built from 15 residues. Germline CDR1 SGHKS, CDR2 YYEKEE (reference sequence). V was clipped by 6 bases and J by 5 bases, with 17 bases between them. CDR3 loop: CASTPGHGLNEKLFL. In nucleotides, the CDR3 is TGTGCCAGCACCCCCGGTCACGGTTTAAATGAAAAACTGTTTTTG.

This clonotype was counted a few times. This sequence joins TRBV7-2 and TRBJ2-5; D gene ambiguous. Trimming took 0 bases from V and 11 from J, leaving 25 bases between them. This CDR3 is 17 amino acids long. The germline V gene has CDR1 SGHTA and CDR2 FQGNSA. CDR3 region: CASSLAWIRVSLDEQYF. In nucleotides, the CDR3 is TGTGCCAGCAGCTTAGCGTGGATTCGAGTCTCACTTGATGAGCAGTACTTC.

Concerning this clonotype: Given a much more abundant clone one base away, this may be a read error. The chain joins TRBV27 to TRBJ2-1, with TRBD2 as a possible D gene (7 bases). Germline CDR1 and CDR2: MNHEY and SMNVEV (reference sequence). This CDR3 region has 18 residues. Trimming shortened V by 5 bases and J by 7 bases, and 27 bases separated the two germline ends. CDR3 nucleotide sequence: TGTGCCAGCAGTCCTCAACGGAGGGTGCGGGGGCAAGGGAATGAGCAGTTCTTC. Translated, it gives CASSPQRRVRGQGNEQFF.

This clonotype has at least ten counts. V and J are TRBV6-1 and TRBJ2-7; no clear D gene. The CDR3 has 11 residues. V was trimmed by 6 bases and J by 6 bases, leaving 9 bases between them. The germline CDR1 and CDR2 sequences are MNHNS and SASEGT. In DNA, the CDR3 is TGTGCCAGCAGCGCGCTCGGCGAGCAGTACTTC. Translated, it gives CASSALGEQYF.

This clonotype has just a few counts. The V call is TRBV11-2, the J call TRBJ1-1, with D maybe TRBD1 (5 bases). The CDR3 sequence is 16 residues long. V shed 0 bases and J shed 2 bases, with 13 bases lying between them. Germline V CDR1 and CDR2: SGHAT, FQNNGV. This chain's CDR3 is CASSLDVGHGNTEAFF. CDR3 DNA sequence: TGTGCCAGCAGCTTAGATGTAGGACACGGAAACACTGAAGCTTTCTTT.

Many counts were recorded for this clonotype. The chain recombines TRBV5-1 with TRBJ2-1; maybe TRBD1 (6 bases). Germline V lookup: CDR1 SGHRS, CDR2 YFSETQ. The CDR3 consists of 15 residues. Deletions cut 1 base from V and 2 bases from J, with 10 bases between. The CDR3 DNA reads TGCGCCAGCAGCTTGTGGACAGACCCCTACAATGAGCAGTTCTTC. Encoded protein: CASSLWTDPYNEQFF.

Only a few counts were recorded for this clonotype. V and J are TRBV5-1 and TRBJ1-4; possible D gene TRBD1, 6 bases. Trimming took 6 bases from V and 0 from J, leaving 9 bases between them. This CDR3 is 14 amino acids long. Germline V lookup: CDR1 SGHRS, CDR2 YFSETQ. CDR3 sequence reads: CASKQGSTNEKLFF. In nucleotides, the CDR3 is TGCGCCAGCAAACAGGGTTCAACTAATGAAAAACTGTTTTTT.

This clonotype was seen at least ten times. The chain recombines TRBV20-1 with TRBJ2-1; 9 bases map to TRBD2. The germline V gene has CDR1 DFQATT and CDR2 SNEGSKA (reference sequence). V shed 3 bases and J 3 bases; nucleotides not matched to a gene: 6. This CDR3 is built from 15 residues. CDR3 coding DNA: TGCAGTGCTAGGGTACTAGCGGGCGGCTACAATGAGCAGTTCTTC. This encodes CSARVLAGGYNEQFF.

This clonotype came up many times. This rearrangement joins TRBV20-1 to TRBJ1-5; D ambiguous. The CDR3 consists of 12 residues. Per germline, CDR1 DFQATT and CDR2 SNEGSKA (reference sequence). V was pared by 3 bases and J by 4 bases, with 7 bases between. The CDR3 loop reads CSASRGNQPQHF. In DNA form, the CDR3 reads TGCAGTGCTAGCCGCGGGAATCAGCCCCAGCATTTT.

This rearrangement joins TRBV2 to TRBJ2-3, with D perhaps assigned TRBD1 or TRBD2 (5 bases each). Trimming stripped 2 bases from V and 4 bases from J, with 13 bases between. Germline CDR1 reads SNHLY; CDR2 reads FYNNEI. The CDR3 is 15 amino acids. CDR3 residues: CASSEWRGAADTQYF. Written as DNA, the CDR3 is TGTGCCAGCAGTGAATGGAGAGGGGCGGCAGATACGCAGTATTTT.

This clonotype occurred once. The chain has TRBV5-1 and TRBJ2-7; possible D gene TRBD1, 5 bases. CDR3 size: 13 residues. Per the germline V gene, CDR1 is SGHRS and CDR2 is YFSETQ. Trimming shortened V by 5 bases and J by 7 bases, and 16 bases separated the two germline ends. CDR3 coding DNA: TGCGCCAGCAGGTGGGGCCGTCAGAATGAGCAGTACTTC. Protein product: CASRWGRQNEQYF.

This clonotype has only a few counts. The chain couples TRBV29-1 to TRBJ1-1; D remains ambiguous. The CDR3 sequence is 12 residues long. Trimming left V 7 bases short and J 0 bases short, with 9 bases between. Germline V gene sequence: CDR1 SQVTM, CDR2 ANQGSEA. The chain's CDR3 is CSAYRVNTEAFF. The CDR3 nucleotides are TGCAGCGCCTATAGGGTGAACACTGAAGCTTTCTTT.

The chain carries TRBV30 and TRBJ2-2, with D uncertain. Trimming shortened V by 1 base and J by 3 bases, and 6 bases separated the two germline ends. The CDR3 runs to 13 residues. Germline CDR1 and CDR2: GTSNPN and SVGIG (reference sequence). CDR3 protein: CAWSARDTGELFF. CDR3 nucleotides: TGTGCCTGGAGTGCACGGGACACCGGGGAGCTGTTTTTT. The full variable domain, with the rest looked up from reference TRBV30 and TRBJ2-2, is SQTIHQWPATLVQPVGSPLSLECTVEGTSNPNLYWYRQAAGRGLQLLFYSVGIGQISSEVPQNLSASRPQDRQFILSSKKLLLSDSGFYLCAWSARDTGELFFGEGSRLTVL.

This clonotype was observed at least ten times. The chain combines TRBV20-1 with TRBJ1-2; possible D gene TRBD1, 5 bases. V shed 5 bases and J shed 6 bases, with 10 bases lying between them. Germline-derived CDR1 and CDR2 are DFQATT and SNEGSKA (reference sequence). The CDR3 is 11 residues long. The CDR3 DNA reads TGCAGTGCTTCCCCAGGGCATGGCTACACCTTC. This translates into CSASPGHGYTF.

Ten or more counts support this clonotype. The chain has TRBV5-1 and TRBJ2-5; weak D call: TRBD1 (6 bases). V gave up 5 bases and J gave up 3 bases, with 14 bases separating them. CDR3 length: 14 amino acids. In germline, CDR1 is SGHRS, CDR2 YFSETQ. The CDR3 protein is CASSEWGPKETQYF. The CDR3 bases are TGCGCCAGCAGTGAATGGGGGCCCAAAGAGACCCAGTACTTC.

This clonotype occurred a few times. Being one base from a much bigger clone, this may be a read error. The chain couples TRBV11-3 to TRBJ2-7, with a tentative D call TRBD2 (5 bases). Looked up from germline, CDR1 is SGHNT and CDR2 is YENEEA. The CDR3 totals 16 residues. The V and J ends lost 5 bases and 7 bases respectively, with 24 bases between them. In nucleotides, the CDR3 is TGTGCCAGCAGCCCGATGGGGTCTAGCTCATACAATGAGCAGTACTTC. Encoded protein: CASSPMGSSSYNEQYF.

Points on this clonotype: This sequence may be a read error, since a much larger clone differs from it by one base. The V call is TRBV2, the J call TRBJ2-1, with 8 bases matching TRBD2. This CDR3 is 14 amino acids long. V lost 4 bases and J lost 6; bases outside the gene matches: 5. The germline gives CDR1 SNHLY, CDR2 FYNNEI. CDR3 sequence (DNA): TGTGCCAGCAGTGCGGGGGGGCACGGCAATGAGCAGTTCTTC. Amino acid sequence: CASSAGGHGNEQFF.

This clonotype was observed at least ten times. The genes are TRBV9 and TRBJ2-1; the match to TRBD2 covers 11 bases. There are 18 residues in the CDR3. Germline V gene lookup returns CDR1 SGDLS and CDR2 YYNGEE. The V segment lost 4 bases and the J segment 4 bases; nucleotides outside the gene matches: 13. The CDR3 sequence: CASSPPTSGGIVYNEQFF. The CDR3 coding sequence is TGTGCCAGCAGCCCCCCCACTAGCGGGGGCATTGTATACAATGAGCAGTTCTTC.

A word on this clonotype: This sequence may be a read error, since a much larger clone differs from it by one base. The chain employs TRBV10-3 and TRBJ2-1; tentative D call: TRBD1 (7 bases). Germline V lookup: CDR1 ENHRY, CDR2 SYGVKD. The CDR3 runs 16 residues. The DNA of the CDR3 is TGTGCCATCAGTAAGTCAGGGGCAGGGGGGAACAATGAGCAGTTCTTC. This gives the protein CAISKSGAGGNNEQFF.

This clonotype came up many times. The chain uses TRBV29-1 and TRBJ1-1; 7 nucleotides match TRBD1. The V gene end was trimmed by 6 bases and the J gene end by 3 bases; junction bases not matched to a gene: 10. Germline CDR1 reads SQVTM; CDR2 reads ANQGSEA. The CDR3 is 14 residues long. CDR3 nucleotides: TGCAGCGTCGTTAACCTACAGGGGTACACTGAAGCTTTCTTT. This codes for CSVVNLQGYTEAFF. The full variable domain, completed using reference TRBV29-1 and TRBJ1-1, is SAVISQKPSRDICQRGTSLTIQCQVDSQVTMMFWYRQQPGQSLTLIATANQGSEATYESGFVIDKFPISRPNLTFSTLTVSNMSPEDSSIYLCSVVNLQGYTEAFFGQGTRLTVV.